This TCR beta chain was sequenced for a study of beta chain features in type 1 diabetes. Whole-study findings and limits: Shortening of TCRB CDR3s, moderate but significant, appeared in all four CD4+ subsets of Type 1 diabetes patients. Fewer junction insertions and more nucleotide deletions appeared in type 1 diabetes patients. For patients, the naive, central memory and Treg TCRB repertoires appeared more alike than for healthy donors.

This CDR3 contains 13 residues. V gave up 6 bases and J gave up 0 bases, with 11 bases separating them. Germline lookup yields CDR1 SQVTM and CDR2 ANQGSEA. Sort purity for all populations was recorded as exceeding 98%. A remark on this clone: Its antigen is unidentified. This CDR3 is also generated by other DNA sequences in the sample.

The isolated RNA, all of it, was reverse transcribed, so expressed TCRB transcripts were what got sequenced. Only in-frame clones appear in the TCRdb table, and some are missing; sequencing was by immunoSEQ multiplex PCR. Of 120,000 to 150,000 clones in the sample, approximately 13% were seen once. The source of this sequence is a man aged 18 to 29 with type 1 diabetes. The sequencing input was central memory CD4+ T cells from blood. The V and J genes are TRBV29-1 and TRBJ1-1, with TRBD1 as a possible D gene (5 bases). CDR3 bases: TGCAGCGTCGAGACAGATTTGAACACTGAAGCTTTCTTT. Translated: CSVETDLNTEAFF.